This entry lists 3 T cell receptor beta chains sequenced from one sample in a study of vaccination effects on CD4 cells after COVID-19. Antigen-specific CD4+ T cells were expanded (with viral peptide pools) by the ViraFEST assay ahead of sequencing. Culture lasted around eleven days before CD4+ T cell isolation. Their SARS-CoV-2 infection, verified by PCR, occurred between March and December 2020. The method was immunoSEQ multiplex PCR; TCRdb's version includes in-frame clones alone and lacks a portion of them. The table lists 63,000 or so clones, about 69% of them singletons, with about 5% in the top ten. Their antigen targets remain unknown. Sequenced material: CD4+ T cells from PBMCs cultured with HIV peptides, taken before COVID-19 vaccination. The subset denotes: HIV-1 Nef peptide pool negative control/reference culture. The origin of the receptors is a human donor who had a prior SARS-CoV-2 infection.

This clone was seen a handful of times. The rearrangement uses TRBV16 and TRBJ2-1, with D perhaps matching TRBD1 (5 bases). The CDR3 loop spans 14 amino acids. Germline CDR1 and CDR2: KGHSY and FQNENV. Trimming left V 0 bases short and J 2 bases short, with 5 bases between. The CDR3 reads CASSQSGAYNEQFF. The CDR3 nucleotides are TGTGCCAGCAGCCAATCAGGGGCCTACAATGAGCAGTTCTTC.

The rearrangement uses TRBV18 and TRBJ2-2; no firm D call. Germline V CDR1 and CDR2: KGHSH, LQKENI. Trimming stripped 5 bases from V and 2 bases from J, with 6 bases between. The CDR3 extends over 13 amino acids. In nucleotides, the CDR3 is TGTGCCAGCTCATACAGTAACACCGGGGAGCTGTTTTTT. Translated: CASSYSNTGELFF.

This chain links TRBV11-2 with TRBJ2-5, with 8 bases identical to TRBD1. Germline V gives CDR1 SGHAT, CDR2 FQNNGV. This CDR3 comprises 15 residues. Unmatched junction bases numbered 10, after V lost 5 bases and J lost 5 bases. In DNA, the CDR3 is TGTGCCAGCAGCCGCAACAGGGGGGATGTCGAGACCCAGTACTTC. This codes for CASSRNRGDVETQYF.